This T cell receptor (beta chain) emerged from a study of human T cells and chemical hapten exposure (dated by TCRdb to the early 2020s). With respect to the entire study: Libraries were combined into a pool for sequencing, and differences in TCR yield between samples came mainly from small differences in library volumes within the pool. In alopecia patients, the study followed how the peripheral blood TCR repertoire changed in vivo over primary and secondary sensitization to diphenylcyclopropenone (DPC), a hapten. Each blood RNA sample was used to sequence both TCR alpha and TCR beta chains.

The time point label on this specimen signifies: healthy volunteer bleed at 2 weeks. Total RNA was extracted from unfractionated whole blood collected in Tempus Blood RNA tubes. A handful of healthy volunteers were used as TCR sequencing controls and were bled at day 0, 2 weeks and 6 weeks. From V the trimming removes 4 bases and from J it removes 2 bases, while the gene matches leave 4 bases of the junction unaccounted for. From a lookup of the germline V gene, CDR1 and CDR2 are SGHRS and YFSETQ. The CDR3 spans 14 residues, from the cysteine through the phenylalanine. Only the CDR3 region is kept as DNA, spanning 42 bases read in frame from base 1. Library generation was performed with RACE. The sequencer listed for this sample is NextSeq 500. During library preparation, unique molecular identifiers were attached to individual cDNA molecules so that TCRs could be counted quantitatively and reproducibly. Regarding the original processing steps: The median number of TCRs per sample was over 95,000, ranging from about 23,224 to 700,000. The Decombinator software suite was used to annotate the V, J and CDR3 of the TCR reads. Every sample was subsampled to the same number of TCRs (28,000) for the PS versus PT1 abundance plots. Expanded TCRs were defined as absent before sensitization and observed at least eight times at the 2-week time point. TCRdb itself trimmed the public reads at Q25 with fastp, ran MiXCR and retained productive beta chains. Rows are unified per CDR3 protein, each entry keeping the most common DNA and genes. These V and J calls originate from TCRdb's pipeline instead of the authors' own analysis. Recorded for this sample are under 95,000 distinct CDR3 sequences; approximately 9% of them occurred a single time. Roughly 3.1% of the sample lies in the top ten.

General conclusions and limits of the study: The number of TCRs above 1 in 1000 frequency did not change with DPC sensitization; there was no evidence of global repertoire structure alterations. After repeated subsampling, changes were observed in the strength of the expansion versus patch-test correlation and in the threshold at which the correlation became significant.

Remarks on this clonotype: What this receptor recognizes is not known. Base-call qualities are not available, and no considerably larger clone is one nucleotide away.

Sequencing used whole blood. The receptor was derived from a female donor in good health. Some clones in this sample may be carry-over from other donors' samples. The receptor chain draws on TRBV5-1 and TRBJ2-3; 7 central nucleotides agree with TRBD1. The CDR3 amino acid sequence is: CASSPGQITDTQYF. In nucleotide form, the sequence is TGCGCCAGCAGCCCGGGACAGATCACAGATACGCAGTATTTT.